What follows are 10 T cell receptor beta chains derived from one specimen sequenced in a study of T cell responses to AZD1222 COVID-19 vaccine. TCRdb keeps only in-frame clones here, not all; method: immunoSEQ multiplex PCR. There are 150,000 to 200,000 clones in the sample; roughly nine tenths occur only once, and 0.9% to 1.2% lies in the top ten. Source: peripheral blood, taken 28 days after the second AZD1222 dose. These receptors were collected from an adult who received the AZD1222 COVID-19 vaccine.

This sequence joins TRBV12-5 and TRBJ2-2; D is ambiguous. The CDR3 extends over 19 amino acids. Germline lookup yields CDR1 LGHNT and CDR2 FRNRAP. Trimming left V 0 bases short and J 3 bases short, with 20 bases between. The CDR3, as DNA: TGTGCTAGTGGTTTGGTACCGATGATAGCTCGAGGTTACACCGGGGAGCTGTTTTTT. Translation: CASGLVPMIARGYTGELFF. The entire variable domain, with the rest obtained from reference TRBV12-5 and TRBJ2-2, is as follows: DARVTQTPRHKVTEMGQEVTMRCQPILGHNTVFWYRQTMMQGLELLAYFRNRAPLDDSGMPKDRFSAEMPDATLATLKIQPSEPRDSAVYFCASGLVPMIARGYTGELFFGEGSRLTVL.

The genes are TRBV6-1 and TRBJ2-4, with D perhaps TRBD1 (5 bases). CDR3 length: 17 residues. The V and J ends lost 0 bases and 0 bases respectively, with 12 bases between them. The V gene's germline CDR1 is MNHNS and CDR2 SASEGT. The CDR3 sequence is CASSEAIVQGAKNIQYF. CDR3 nucleotides: TGTGCCAGCAGTGAAGCGATTGTGCAGGGAGCCAAAAACATTCAGTACTTC.

The chain joins TRBV11-2 to TRBJ2-6; D possibly matches TRBD1 or TRBD2 (6 bases each). The length of the CDR3 is 18 residues. V lost 1 base to trimming and J lost 0 bases, with 13 bases between them. Germline V gene sequence: CDR1 SGHAT, CDR2 FQNNGV. The CDR3 DNA reads TGTGCCAGCAGCTTAGTATCGGGGGCCAGCTCTGGGGCCAACGTCCTGACTTTC. It codes for CASSLVSGASSGANVLTF.

The chain joins TRBV12-5 to TRBJ1-3; unclear D gene. The V and J ends lost 0 bases and 0 bases respectively, with 3 bases between them. Germline CDR1 LGHNT, CDR2 FRNRAP. The CDR3 has 14 residues. The CDR3 sequence is CASGLVLSGNTIYF. In nucleotides, the CDR3 is TGTGCTAGTGGTTTGGTACTCTCTGGAAACACCATATATTTT.

The chain couples TRBV6-5 to TRBJ1-6; D is perhaps TRBD1 (6 bases). V was cut by 0 bases and J by 7 bases, with 13 bases left in between. This CDR3 contains 16 residues. The germline gives CDR1 MNHEY, CDR2 SVGAGI. In DNA, the CDR3 is TGTGCCAGCAGTTACTCGGGGGGCGCAGGGAATTCACCCCTCCACTTT. Translated: CASSYSGGAGNSPLHF.

This clone was counted ten times or more. This sequence joins TRBV5-1 and TRBJ1-5; no reliable D call. Trimming cost V 1 base and J 0 bases, with 11 bases left between them. In germline, CDR1 is SGHRS, CDR2 YFSETQ. The CDR3 contains 16 residues. CDR3 DNA: TGCGCCAGCAGCTTGTGGGGATCATTTAGCAATCAGCCCCAGCATTTT. As protein: CASSLWGSFSNQPQHF.

This sequence joins TRBV4-1 and TRBJ1-1; D remains unclear. Germline CDR1 and CDR2: MGHRA and YSYEKL. The CDR3 is 15 residues long. Trimming removed 1 base from V and 0 bases from J, with 9 bases in between. The CDR3 is CASSQGGGMNTEAFF. The CDR3 DNA reads as TGCGCCAGCAGCCAAGGGGGTGGAATGAACACTGAAGCTTTCTTT.

Comment on this clone: Distinct nucleotide sequences in the sample also encode this CDR3. V usage is TRBV9 and J usage is TRBJ2-1; D not certain. The germline gives CDR1 SGDLS, CDR2 YYNGEE. Trimming pared 3 bases from V and 0 bases from J, leaving 7 bases between. The CDR3 sequence is 14 residues long. CDR3 amino acids: CASSAGSSYNEQFF. As DNA, the CDR3 is TGTGCCAGCAGCGCTGGCAGCTCCTACAATGAGCAGTTCTTC.

The chain is built from TRBV12-3 or TRBV12-4 and TRBJ1-1; the D gene is possibly TRBD1 (6 bases). The germline V and J ends were trimmed by 7 bases and 1 base, with 10 bases remaining between them. CDR3 length: 13 residues. Here the CDR3 DNA reads TGTGCCAGCACCGACAGGCCGAACACTGAAGCTTTCTTT. Translated, it gives CASTDRPNTEAFF.

This sequence joins TRBV18 and TRBJ1-4, with TRBD1 identical over 9 bases. Trimming cost V 6 bases and J 8 bases; bases outside gene matches: 13. This CDR3 region has 16 residues. CDR1 KGHSH and CDR2 LQKENI come from the germline V gene. Written as DNA, the CDR3 is TGTGCCAGCTCTTACCAACAGGACAGGGGCGGAGAAAAACTGTTTTTT. It is translated as CASSYQQDRGGEKLFF.